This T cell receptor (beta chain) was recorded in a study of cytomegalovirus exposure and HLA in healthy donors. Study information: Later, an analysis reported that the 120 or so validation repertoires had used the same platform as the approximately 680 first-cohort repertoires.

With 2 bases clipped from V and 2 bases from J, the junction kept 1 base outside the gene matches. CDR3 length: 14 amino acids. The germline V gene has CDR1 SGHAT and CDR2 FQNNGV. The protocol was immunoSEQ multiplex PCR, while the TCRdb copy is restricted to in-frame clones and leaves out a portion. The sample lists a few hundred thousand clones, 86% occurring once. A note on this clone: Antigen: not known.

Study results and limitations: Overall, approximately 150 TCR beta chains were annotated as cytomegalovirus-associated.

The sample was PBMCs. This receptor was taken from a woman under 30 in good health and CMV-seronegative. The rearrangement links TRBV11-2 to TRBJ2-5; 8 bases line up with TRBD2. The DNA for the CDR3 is TGTGCCAGCAGCTTAATAGCGGGACAAGAGACCCAGTACTTC. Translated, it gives CASSLIAGQETQYF.